This entry lists 12 T cell receptor beta chains sequenced from one sample in a study of CD8 T cells in Susac syndrome. Random hexamers were used to reverse transcribe an amount of about 0.5 to 1 ug RNA. MiXCR was run by TCRdb on the immunoSEQ multiplex PCR reads, yielding one entry per CDR3 protein. The sample holds some 300,000 distinct CDR3 sequences, roughly 85% seen once. The sample taken for sequencing was CD8+ T cells from PBMCs. The receptors here all came from a human donor with multiple sclerosis.

The chain uses TRBV30 and TRBJ1-5; 9 bases align to TRBD1. The CDR3 length is 15 residues. Germline V gene lookup returns CDR1 GTSNPN and CDR2 SVGIG (reference sequence). Trimming removed 1 base from V and 4 bases from J; junction bases left unmatched: 5. The CDR3 nucleotides are TGTGCCTGGAGTGCCGGGACAGGGTTTAATCAGCCCCAGCATTTT. Translated, it gives CAWSAGTGFNQPQHF.

This sequence joins TRBV5-5 and TRBJ2-7; D possibly corresponds to TRBD2 (5 bases). Germline CDR1 reads SGHKS; CDR2 reads YYEKEE (reference sequence). The ends were cut back, 4 bases at V and 5 bases at J, with 13 bases in the middle. The length of the CDR3 is 13 residues. The CDR3 reads CASSGPGNHEQYF. CDR3 DNA sequence: TGTGCCAGCAGCGGCCCCGGGAACCACGAGCAGTACTTC.

The gene calls are TRBV7-9 and TRBJ1-2; D is unclear. This CDR3 is built from 13 residues. Germline CDR1 SEHNR, CDR2 FQNEAQ (reference sequence). Trimming removed 6 bases from V and 4 bases from J, with 12 bases in between. CDR3 sequence: CASSIVSGYGYTF. The CDR3 DNA reads as TGTGCCAGCAGTATAGTTTCGGGCTATGGCTACACCTTC.

This clonotype appeared a single time. The chain couples TRBV19 to TRBJ2-7, with 14 bases fitting TRBD2. Per germline, CDR1 LNHDA and CDR2 SQIVND (reference sequence). The CDR3 extends over 21 amino acids. V lost 0 bases, J lost 0 bases, and 13 bases stayed unmatched. CDR3 nucleotide sequence: TGTGCCAGTAGTATAGATCTCCTCGGACTAGCGGGAGGACCCACCTCCTACGAGCAGTACTTC. Amino acids: CASSIDLLGLAGGPTSYEQYF.

This clonotype appeared a single time. Mismatch with germline at one junction end may stem from a read error. This sequence joins TRBV6-5 and TRBJ2-1; 10 bases fit TRBD2. The germline gives CDR1 MNHEY, CDR2 SVGAGI. This CDR3 has 16 residues. CDR3 sequence reads: CASGYVGLAGEHEQFF. The CDR3 DNA reads TGTGCCAGCGGTTACGTCGGGCTAGCGGGAGAACATGAGCAGTTCTTC.

The chain carries TRBV20-1 and TRBJ2-3; 10 bases align to TRBD2. Germline V gives CDR1 DFQATT, CDR2 SNEGSKA (reference sequence). CDR3 size: 17 residues. The trim removed 0 bases at V and 6 bases at J, leaving 12 bases unmatched. The CDR3 DNA reads as TGCAGTGCTAGAGACGGGACTAGCGTCGATGTAGGTGATACGCAGTATTTT. Amino acid sequence: CSARDGTSVDVGDTQYF.

The chain carries TRBV27 and TRBJ2-7; 8 nucleotides match TRBD1. CDR3 length equals 13 residues. Germline V gene lookup returns CDR1 MNHEY and CDR2 SMNVEV (reference sequence). The ends lost 3 bases at V and 4 bases at J; junction bases unmatched: 2. CDR3 region: CASSLNRGYEQYF. The CDR3 nucleotides are TGTGCCAGCAGTTTGAACAGGGGGTACGAGCAGTACTTC.

This clonotype has a handful of counts. J is TRBJ2-7 and V is TRBV30; maybe TRBD2 (5 bases). CDR3 size: 14 residues. Per the germline V gene, CDR1 is GTSNPN and CDR2 is SVGIG (reference sequence). Trimming left V 2 bases short and J 1 base short, with 12 bases between. CDR3 residues: CAWSLGTGSYEQYF. The CDR3 coding sequence is TGTGCCTGGAGTCTGGGAACGGGGTCCTACGAGCAGTACTTC.

V usage is TRBV29-1 and J usage is TRBJ2-7, with D perhaps TRBD1 (6 bases). The CDR3 totals 13 residues. Looked up from germline, CDR1 is SQVTM and CDR2 is ANQGSEA. CDR3 in amino acids: CSIQGPLSYEQYF. The CDR3 bases are TGCAGTATACAGGGTCCCCTCTCCTACGAGCAGTACTTC.

This rearrangement joins TRBV15 to TRBJ1-4; D remains ambiguous. V was shortened by 4 bases and J by 4 bases, with 10 bases between the two germline ends. The CDR3 covers 14 residues. Germline CDR1 is LNHNV and CDR2 is YYDKDF (reference sequence). CDR3 nucleotides: TGTGCCACCAGCACTGGGAGGTATAATGAAAAACTGTTTTTT. Its protein is CATSTGRYNEKLFF.

The V call is TRBV20-1, the J call TRBJ1-4; D ambiguous. The V gene's germline CDR1 is DFQATT and CDR2 SNEGSKA (reference sequence). Trimming shortened V by 6 bases and J by 6 bases, and 17 bases separated the two germline ends. The CDR3 runs to 14 residues. CDR3 bases: TGCAGTGCCTCCTGGGAGGCGAATCATGAAAAACTGTTTTTT. Amino acids: CSASWEANHEKLFF.

The chain combines TRBV27 with TRBJ2-1, with D possibly matching TRBD2 (5 bases). CDR3 size: 18 residues. V gave up 6 bases and J gave up 7 bases, with 28 bases separating them. The germline CDR1 and CDR2 sequences are MNHEY and SMNVEV (reference sequence). The CDR3 spells CASSLIWASRKHRNEQFF. CDR3 nucleotide sequence: TGTGCCAGCAGCCTGATCTGGGCTAGCCGAAAACATCGGAATGAGCAGTTCTTC.